The 30 T cell receptor beta chains listed next were all sequenced from one sample in a study of T cells in localized non-small cell lung cancer. Sequencing was performed with immunoSEQ multiplex PCR; in TCRdb, only in-frame clones are kept and a portion is missing. The sample records about 76,000 clones, roughly 84% being singletons. Source: peripheral blood, taken before any cancer treatment. These receptors originate from a female donor aged 60 or older with stage I lung adenocarcinoma.

The table lists this clone with a few counts. The genes are TRBV5-1 and TRBJ2-2, with TRBD1 matching 7 bases. The CDR3 runs to 16 residues. The germline CDR1 and CDR2 sequences are SGHRS and YFSETQ. Trimming cost V 0 bases and J 1 base; bases outside gene matches: 3. The CDR3 DNA reads as TGCGCCAGCAGCTTGGCCGCAGGGGGGAACACCGGGGAGCTGTTTTTT. This sequence encodes CASSLAAGGNTGELFF.

The V and J genes are TRBV5-1 and TRBJ1-1, with 11 bases matching TRBD1. The trim removed 4 bases at V and 4 bases at J, leaving 6 bases unmatched. Germline loops: CDR1 SGHRS, CDR2 YFSETQ. The CDR3 is made up of 15 amino acids. CDR3 coding DNA: TGCGCCAGCAGCCCCCGGGACAGGGGGACCACTGAAGCTTTCTTT. Protein product: CASSPRDRGTTEAFF.

The genes are TRBV29-1 and TRBJ2-3, with 9 bases fitting TRBD1. J gave up 4 bases and V 7 bases, and 9 bases lay outside the gene matches. The germline gives CDR1 SQVTM, CDR2 ANQGSEA. The CDR3 is 14 residues long. As DNA, the CDR3 is TGCAGCGGAGATGCACAGGGGGCGGCAGATACGCAGTATTTT. It yields the protein CSGDAQGAADTQYF.

The chain uses TRBV5-1 and TRBJ2-1, with TRBD1 matching 11 bases. The ends lost 4 bases at V and 4 bases at J; junction bases unmatched: 7. The CDR3 runs 16 residues. Germline V gene data show CDR1 as SGHRS and CDR2 as YFSETQ. The CDR3 sequence: CASSHGQGAGYNEQFF. The CDR3 bases are TGCGCCAGCAGCCACGGACAGGGGGCAGGATACAATGAGCAGTTCTTC.

The CDR3 sequence is CASSYQATYEQYF. The CDR3 DNA reads as TGTGCCAGCAGTTACCAGGCAACCTACGAGCAGTACTTC. This chain uses TRBV27 with TRBJ2-7; D is uncertain. Germline CDR1 MNHEY, CDR2 SMNVEV (reference sequence). Trimming cost V 4 bases and J 2 bases, with 9 bases left between them. The CDR3 extends over 13 amino acids.

The gene calls are TRBV28 and TRBJ2-6, with a weak D call TRBD2 (6 bases). Germline V gene lookup returns CDR1 MDHEN and CDR2 SYDVKM. Between the trimmed V and J ends, which lost 5 bases and 4 bases, there was a span of 18 bases. The CDR3 is made up of 17 amino acids. The CDR3 protein is CASSPRGRLGGANVLTF. CDR3 nucleotides: TGTGCCAGCAGTCCCCGGGGGAGACTAGGCGGGGCCAACGTCCTGACTTTC.

The chain is built from TRBV20-1 and TRBJ1-2, with D perhaps TRBD1 (6 bases). The germline V gene encodes CDR1 DFQATT and CDR2 SNEGSKA (reference sequence). The CDR3 consists of 11 residues. The CDR3 protein is CSAGGLLGYTF. The CDR3 DNA follows: TGCAGCGCGGGGGGGCTTCTAGGCTACACCTTC.

This clone has more than one count but fewer than ten. This chain links TRBV4-3 with TRBJ2-1, with TRBD2 matching 11 bases. Looked up from germline, CDR1 is LGHNA and CDR2 is YSLEER. The CDR3 extends over 15 amino acids. V lost 4 bases to trimming and J lost 7 bases; unmatched junction nucleotides: 6. CDR3: CASSLRVAGGNEQFF. Written as DNA, the CDR3 is TGCGCCAGCAGCCTCCGGGTAGCGGGAGGGAATGAGCAGTTCTTC.

This clone came up once. V usage is TRBV5-6 and J usage is TRBJ1-6, with a tentative D call TRBD1 (5 bases). The CDR3 is 16 residues long. Germline values: CDR1 SGHDT, CDR2 YYEEEE. Trimming removed 1 base at V and 2 bases at J, with 10 bases between. DNA for the CDR3: TGTGCCAGCAGCTTGACAGGACTCGCCTATAATTCACCCCTCCACTTT. Translated: CASSLTGLAYNSPLHF. Complete variable domain (other parts from reference TRBV5-6 and TRBJ1-6): DAGVTQSPTHLIKTRGQQVTLRCSPKSGHDTVSWYQQALGQGPQFIFQYYEEEERQRGNFPDRFSGHQFPNYSSELNVNALLLGDSALYLCASSLTGLAYNSPLHFGNGTRLTVT.

About this clone: Other nucleotide sequences in the sample specify the same CDR3. The chain couples TRBV19 to TRBJ1-2, with 8 bases lining up with TRBD1. The V segment lost 5 bases and the J segment 3 bases; nucleotides outside the gene matches: 5. This CDR3 contains 14 residues. Germline V CDR1 and CDR2: LNHDA, SQIVND (reference sequence). The CDR3 bases are TGTGCCAGTAGTCCAGGACAGGGCTACTATGGCTACACCTTC. This encodes CASSPGQGYYGYTF.

The rearrangement uses TRBV5-4 and TRBJ1-6; D is uncertain. Germline V CDR1 and CDR2: SGHNT, YYREEE (reference sequence). Trimming pared 0 bases from V and 12 bases from J, leaving 10 bases between. This CDR3 spans 13 amino acids. The CDR3 spells CASSLASELPLHF. CDR3 DNA sequence: TGTGCCAGCAGCTTGGCCTCAGAGTTACCCCTCCACTTT.

This chain connects TRBV4-1 to TRBJ1-3; D is undetermined. Between the trimmed V and J ends, which lost 0 bases and 0 bases, there was a span of 9 bases. The CDR3 covers 16 residues. The germline V gene encodes CDR1 MGHRA and CDR2 YSYEKL. The DNA for the CDR3 is TGCGCCAGCAGCCAAGATAAAGGTAGCTCTGGAAACACCATATATTTT. Translating it yields CASSQDKGSSGNTIYF.

The genes are TRBV28 and TRBJ1-4; 7 bases map to TRBD1. With V trimmed by 7 bases and J by 4 bases, 9 bases remained unmatched. Germline CDR1 MDHEN, CDR2 SYDVKM. The CDR3 length is 15 residues. In nucleotides, the CDR3 is TGTGCCAGCAATCTACCGGGACAGAATAATGAAAAACTGTTTTTT. This encodes CASNLPGQNNEKLFF.

In the case of this clone: Other DNA sequences within the sample encode an identical CDR3. The chain employs TRBV18 and TRBJ2-5; D not resolved. CDR3 length: 11 amino acids. Trimming removed 3 bases at V and 5 bases at J, with 4 bases between. Germline V gives CDR1 KGHSH, CDR2 LQKENI. The CDR3 sequence is CASSPSETQYF. CDR3 nucleotides: TGTGCCAGCTCACCTTCGGAGACCCAGTACTTC.

The rearrangement links TRBV5-4 to TRBJ2-2, with D tentatively TRBD1 or TRBD2 (6 bases each). The CDR3 contains 17 residues. Per germline, CDR1 SGHNT and CDR2 YYREEE (reference sequence). Trimming stripped 4 bases from V and 1 base from J, with 17 bases between. Here the CDR3 DNA reads TGTGCCAGCAGCGGACCCACAGGGAGGATGAACACCGGGGAGCTGTTTTTT. Translating gives CASSGPTGRMNTGELFF.

CDR3 protein: CASRGGTNTGELFF. The CDR3 region has the DNA TGTGCCAGTAGAGGGGGCACGAACACCGGGGAGCTGTTTTTT. This chain joins TRBV19 and TRBJ2-2; 7 bases line up with TRBD1. The V gene's germline CDR1 is LNHDA and CDR2 SQIVND (reference sequence). J lost 0 bases, V lost 6 bases, and 1 base had no gene match. CDR3 length: 14 residues.

The chain carries TRBV7-3 and TRBJ2-1; 10 bases are shared with TRBD1. This CDR3 is built from 14 residues. V lost 4 bases and J lost 7; bases outside the gene matches: 4. CDR1 is SGHTA, CDR2 FQGTGA, per germline. The CDR3 region is CASSSGTGVNEQFF. The CDR3 nucleotides are TGTGCCAGCAGCTCCGGGACAGGGGTTAATGAGCAGTTCTTC.

The chain is built from TRBV29-1 and TRBJ2-7, with TRBD1 matching 8 bases. Germline V gene sequence: CDR1 SQVTM, CDR2 ANQGSEA. V lost 4 bases, J lost 2 bases, and 1 base stayed unmatched. The CDR3 sequence is 12 residues long. The CDR3 spells CSVVRGPYEQYF. The CDR3 bases are TGCAGCGTTGTCAGGGGGCCCTACGAGCAGTACTTC.

The CDR3 DNA reads TGCAGCGTTGCTTTAGTTGGGACAGTGGAAGAGCAGTTCTTC. Translating gives CSVALVGTVEEQFF. This chain joins TRBV29-1 and TRBJ2-1; 7 positions match TRBD1. This CDR3 has 14 residues. After removal of 4 bases from V and 10 bases from J, the junction contained 13 bases not matched to a gene. In germline, CDR1 is SQVTM, CDR2 ANQGSEA.

The CDR3 nucleotides read TGTGCCAGTACCCGGTTCACCGGGGAGCTGTTTTTT. Translation: CASTRFTGELFF. The V and J genes are TRBV19 and TRBJ2-2; no reliable D call. Trimming removed 7 bases at V and 4 bases at J, with 7 bases between. CDR1 is LNHDA, CDR2 SQIVND, per germline (reference sequence). This CDR3 is 12 amino acids long.

V gene TRBV29-1 combines with J gene TRBJ2-7; TRBD1 matches 9 bases. CDR3 length: 12 residues. The germline V gene has CDR1 SQVTM and CDR2 ANQGSEA. The ends lost 6 bases at V and 1 base at J; junction bases unmatched: 1. The CDR3 sequence is CSVGQGSYEQYF. CDR3 DNA: TGCAGCGTGGGACAGGGATCCTACGAGCAGTACTTC.

The chain is built from TRBV4-2 and TRBJ1-6; no firm D call. The CDR3 is 14 residues long. CDR1 LGHNA and CDR2 YNFKEQ come from the germline V gene. With 0 bases removed from V and 8 bases from J, the gap between germline ends came to 8 bases. CDR3 DNA: TGTGCCAGCAGCCAAGATTCAAGTGATTCACCCCTCCACTTT. Encoded protein: CASSQDSSDSPLHF.

The rearrangement links TRBV6-6 to TRBJ2-1, with 11 bases identical to TRBD2. V lost 6 bases to trimming and J lost 0 bases; unmatched junction nucleotides: 4. The CDR3 has 16 residues. Per germline, CDR1 MNHNY and CDR2 SVGAGI (reference sequence). The CDR3 sequence: CASRQTSGSSYNEQFF. CDR3 sequence (DNA): TGTGCCAGCAGGCAAACTAGCGGGAGCTCCTACAATGAGCAGTTCTTC.

The chain uses TRBV7-3 and TRBJ2-1; D is undetermined. The V gene lost 1 base and the J gene lost 0 bases, with 7 bases spanning the gap. Germline assignment: CDR1 SGHTA and CDR2 FQGTGA. The CDR3 length is 15 residues. The CDR3, as DNA: TGTGCCAGCAGCTTAAGCGCGGTCTCCTACAATGAGCAGTTCTTC. Translation: CASSLSAVSYNEQFF.

The V and J genes are TRBV4-1 and TRBJ2-3; 8 nucleotides match TRBD2. CDR1 and CDR2 from the germline V gene are MGHRA and YSYEKL. V lost 1 base to trimming and J lost 7 bases; unmatched junction nucleotides: 4. CDR3 length: 14 amino acids. The CDR3 nucleotides read TGCGCCAGCAGCCAAGGTCGGGGGGGGAATACGCAGTATTTT. Translation gives CASSQGRGGNTQYF.

The V and J genes are TRBV2 and TRBJ2-3, with 11 bases that match TRBD2. Losses at the gene ends were 6 bases for V and 9 bases for J; bases not matched to a gene: 8. Germline loops: CDR1 SNHLY, CDR2 FYNNEI. This CDR3 contains 14 residues. As DNA, the CDR3 is TGTGCCAGCAGCGAATCCACTAGCGGGGGCACGCAGTATTTT. Its translation: CASSESTSGGTQYF.

J is TRBJ2-1 and V is TRBV7-6; D not certain. Trimming cost V 3 bases and J 3 bases, with 6 bases left between them. From germline, CDR1 is SGHVS and CDR2 FNYEAQ. The CDR3 extends over 13 amino acids. CDR3 in amino acids: CASSFVGYNEQFF. The CDR3 region has the DNA TGTGCCAGCAGCTTCGTGGGCTACAATGAGCAGTTCTTC.

This sequence joins TRBV10-3 and TRBJ1-1; TRBD1 aligns across 11 bases. Germline V CDR1 and CDR2: ENHRY, SYGVKD. Trimming removed 0 bases from V and 3 bases from J; junction bases left unmatched: 3. The CDR3 totals 16 residues. The CDR3 region is CAISESGTGGYTEAFF. CDR3 sequence (DNA): TGTGCCATCAGTGAGTCAGGGACAGGGGGTTACACTGAAGCTTTCTTT.

The chain carries TRBV7-6 and TRBJ1-1; 7 positions match TRBD1. The J segment lost 8 bases and the V segment lost 5 bases, leaving 14 bases of the junction unmatched. The CDR3 is 15 amino acids. Germline assignment: CDR1 SGHVS and CDR2 FNYEAQ. CDR3 amino acids: CASSLGKGGVVEAFF. The CDR3 DNA follows: TGTGCCAGCAGCCTCGGTAAAGGGGGCGTGGTGGAAGCTTTCTTT. The complete variable domain, with remaining parts taken from reference TRBV7-6 and TRBJ1-1, reads GAGVSQSPRYKVTKRGQDVALRCDPISGHVSLYWYRQALGQGPEFLTYFNYEAQQDKSGLPNDRFSAERPEGSISTLTIQRTEQRDSAMYRCASSLGKGGVVEAFFGQGTRLTVV.

In its sample, this clone was seen a few times. The rearrangement uses TRBV5-6 and TRBJ1-1; D is ambiguous. The germline V and J ends were trimmed by 4 bases and 1 base, with 11 bases remaining between them. This CDR3 region has 14 residues. From germline, CDR1 is SGHDT and CDR2 YYEEEE. For the CDR3, the DNA is TGTGCCAGCAGCCTAACGGACGGGAACACTGAAGCTTTCTTT. Translated: CASSLTDGNTEAFF.